This T cell receptor beta chain came from a study of radiotherapy plus CTLA-4 blockade in lung cancer. Whole-study findings and limits: Early blood T cell clone dynamics reportedly forecast response best, with interferon-beta.

Sequenced by immunoSEQ multiplex PCR; TCRdb stores in-frame clones only, minus some. The table records about 48,000 clones, 82% of them present only once. Remarks on this clone: As yet, its antigen is unknown.

The J segment lost 11 bases and the V segment lost 3 bases, leaving 5 bases of the junction unmatched. CDR3 length: 12 amino acids. Germline loops: CDR1 SGHRS, CDR2 YFSETQ. The chain uses TRBV5-1 and TRBJ1-2; 9 positions match TRBD1. This sample comprised peripheral blood, obtained from a patient treated with radiotherapy plus ipilimumab. This TCR derives from a human donor with non-small cell lung cancer who had stable disease on radiotherapy plus ipilimumab. This chain's CDR3 is CASSWGDRAYTF. CDR3 DNA sequence: TGCGCCAGCAGCTGGGGGGACAGGGCTTACACCTTC.